What follows are 10 T cell receptor beta chains derived from one specimen sequenced in a study of blood T cell repertoires in COVID-19. Sequenced by immunoSEQ multiplex PCR; TCRdb stores in-frame clones only, minus some. Seen here are about 200,000 clones, approximately 90% observed once, and the top ten hold less than 4.5%. The sample was peripheral blood. The receptors stem from a man aged 45-65 years with acute or convalescent COVID-19.

This chain links TRBV10-2 with TRBJ2-7; D is possibly TRBD1 (6 bases). CDR1 is WSHSY, CDR2 SAAADI, per germline. CDR3 size: 13 residues. V gave up 2 bases and J gave up 6 bases, with 11 bases separating them. The CDR3 sequence: CASSETRGVEQYF. The CDR3, as DNA: TGCGCCAGCAGTGAGACCAGGGGTGTCGAGCAGTACTTC.

The chain joins TRBV12-3 or TRBV12-4 to TRBJ1-1; D ambiguous. The V end was cut by 3 bases, the J end by 5 bases, with 10 bases between. The CDR3 is made up of 13 amino acids. The chain's CDR3 is CASSFTRETEAFF. The CDR3 DNA sequence: TGTGCCAGCAGTTTTACTAGGGAGACTGAAGCTTTCTTT.

The CDR3 sequence: CASCRDRHTDTQYF. The CDR3 bases are TGTGCCAGCTGCCGGGACAGACACACAGATACGCAGTATTTT. The rearrangement joins TRBV7-8 to TRBJ2-3; 7 bases are shared with TRBD1. Trimming took 8 bases from V and 2 from J; bases not matched to a gene: 7. CDR3 size: 14 residues. Germline CDR1 SGHVS, CDR2 FQNEAQ.

The chain couples TRBV7-2 to TRBJ2-2; 7 positions match TRBD2. V shed 5 bases and J 4 bases; nucleotides not matched to a gene: 13. The CDR3 totals 17 residues. Germline CDR1 and CDR2: SGHTA and FQGNSA. The CDR3 loop is CASSDYRLAGRTGELFF. CDR3 nucleotides: TGTGCCAGCAGCGACTATCGACTAGCCGGTCGCACCGGGGAGCTGTTTTTT. The full variable domain, completed using reference TRBV7-2 and TRBJ2-2, is GAGVSQSPSNKVTEKGKDVELRCDPISGHTALYWYRQSLGQGLEFLIYFQGNSAPDKSGLPSDRFSAERTGGSVSTLTIQRTQQEDSAVYLCASSDYRLAGRTGELFFGEGSRLTVL.

The rearrangement links TRBV7-3 to TRBJ1-2; 10 bases align to TRBD1. The CDR3 spans 14 residues. The V and J ends lost 0 bases and 7 bases, in that order; junction bases with no gene match: 2. Germline loops: CDR1 SGHTA, CDR2 FQGTGA. In nucleotides, the CDR3 is TGTGCCAGCAGCTTAACCGGGACAGGGGTTGGCTACACCTTC. Translation gives CASSLTGTGVGYTF.

The chain links TRBV6-6 to TRBJ1-5, with D perhaps TRBD1 (6 bases). With 6 bases removed from V and 1 base from J, the gap between germline ends came to 13 bases. This CDR3 is built from 15 residues. Germline values: CDR1 MNHNY, CDR2 SVGAGI (reference sequence). CDR3 protein: CASSTPTGSNQPQHF. CDR3 DNA: TGTGCCAGCAGCACCCCCACAGGGAGCAATCAGCCCCAGCATTTT.

The J gene is TRBJ2-3, the V gene TRBV12-3 or TRBV12-4, with D perhaps TRBD2 (5 bases). The CDR3 runs 13 residues. V lost 2 bases to trimming and J lost 6 bases, with 9 bases between them. CDR3 loop: CASSLRGLDTQYF. The DNA for the CDR3 is TGTGCCAGCAGTTTAAGAGGGTTGGATACGCAGTATTTT.

The gene calls are TRBV11-2 and TRBJ2-7; D is unresolved. V lost 3 bases to trimming and J lost 0 bases, with 9 bases between them. Germline V gene data show CDR1 as SGHAT and CDR2 as FQNNGV. The CDR3 is 14 amino acids. The CDR3 reads CASSFLPSSYEQYF. CDR3 in DNA: TGTGCCAGCAGCTTTTTACCTAGCTCCTACGAGCAGTACTTC.

This clone has a handful of counts. The chain joins TRBV6-5 to TRBJ1-6, with a weak D call TRBD1 (5 bases). This CDR3 has 14 residues. Germline V lookup: CDR1 MNHEY, CDR2 SVGAGI. V lost 2 bases and J lost 10, with 12 bases in between. The CDR3 is CASSYGGENSPLHF. The CDR3 bases are TGTGCCAGCAGTTACGGAGGGGAGAACTCACCCCTCCACTTT.

The V call is TRBV7-8, the J call TRBJ1-5; 10 nucleotides agree with TRBD1. V gave up 4 bases and J gave up 7 bases; unmatched junction bases: 7. Germline CDR1 and CDR2: SGHVS and FQNEAQ. The CDR3 consists of 15 residues. The CDR3 region is CASSYGTGVGQPQHF. DNA of the CDR3: TGTGCCAGCAGCTACGGGACAGGGGTGGGACAGCCCCAGCATTTT.